This T cell receptor beta chain comes out of a study of identical twins (dated by TCRdb to between 2015 and 2016). In terms of the full investigation: To test whether fetal clonotypes persist, this study deep-sequenced TCR alpha and beta repertoires from monozygotic twins, from unrelated adults of various ages, and from cord blood. To rule out contamination, the twin experiments were replicated at different times with different library preparation protocols.

A note on this clonotype: The antigen it recognizes is unknown. Base qualities are not recorded, but no much larger clone differs from it by a single base.

Only healthy Caucasian donors were included. The twin cohort comprised three pairs of female monozygotic twins, all aged about 18 to 29 years. Peripheral blood mononuclear cells were used as the source from which RNA for TCR libraries was isolated. Study-wide findings and limitations: Compared with coincidental sharing between unrelated individuals, an excess of low generation-probability sequences was observed among out-of-frame TCR alpha sequences shared between twins. Zero-insertion analyses could be partly confounded by invariant T cells such as MAIT and iNKT, though diverse VJ usage argued against such confounding for most clonotypes. The excess sharing between twins in beta out-of-frame sequences was weaker because fewer shared sequences reduced the signal-to-noise ratio. Fewer insertions were carried by abundant cord blood beta clonotypes; a weaker similar trend was observed in young adult naive repertoires, while no such trend was observed in memory repertoires. Out-of-frame TCR alpha sharing in monozygotic twins was systematically underestimated by recombination models, whereas sharing between unrelated individuals was in agreement with the recombination models. Conclusions relied on cross-sectional statistical analysis, since the same donors could not be followed over many years.

Taken from cysteine to phenylalanine, the CDR3 has 14 residues. Kept here is only the CDR3 DNA, which spans 42 bases and is read in frame from base 1. V was cut back by 3 bases and J by 0 bases, leaving a gap of 7 bases between them. Looking up the germline V gene yields CDR1 KGHSH and CDR2 LQKENI. Library generation was performed with 5' RACE. The instrument was an Illumina HiSeq 2000. Template switching added a universal primer binding site, and the final cDNA carried a unique molecular identifier that allowed TCR cDNA molecules to be counted accurately. First-strand cDNA for TCR alpha and beta chains was synthesized from specific primers in the conserved constant-segment region. To control for contamination, every cDNA library carried two barcodes: a SMART-Mk sample barcode plus Illumina barcodes. TruSeq adapter sequences and Illumina sample barcodes were added in two successive PCR steps. Sequencing of the TCR alpha and beta cDNA libraries was done on the Illumina HiSeq platform using custom primers. Processing in the source paper ran as follows. Raw reads were processed with MiGEC to extract unique molecular identifiers, and MiXCR was used to determine CDR3 positions. Recombination models were inferred per individual with the repgenHMM and IGoR tools using an EM algorithm. The analysis of shared clonotypes was done with the tcR package in R, with sharing normalized by the product of cloneset sizes. To study raw recombination without the effects of thymic and clonal selection, out-of-frame nonproductive sequences were analyzed. The public reads were reprocessed in TCRdb via fastp at Q25 and MiXCR, keeping in-frame beta chains. Rows matching on CDR3 protein sequence are summarized as one entry with the most common DNA and genes. The V and J calls reflect TCRdb's pipeline rather than the authors' work. The sample profile shows approximately 700,000 distinct CDR3 sequences; around a sixth of them were found once. Over 10% of the sample is taken by the ten largest.

The same sample was also studied in work on T cells expressing NK-cell markers. The second study reports: Three sorted T-cell subsets (CD3+CD56+NKG2C+, CD3+CD56+NKG2C- and CD3+CD56-NKG2C+) from fewer than 10 donors had their TCR beta-chain repertoires profiled. Of the eight sequenced donors, seven were found to be HCMV-seropositive and one was found to be HCMV-seronegative. In several experiments an anti-gammadeltaTCR antibody was added to restrict sorting to alphabetaTCR-expressing T cells. For several donors, the dominant CD3+CD56+NKG2C+ clonotypes were among the top 10 CD8+ clonotypes and accounted for 1.0-7.0% of CD8+ T cells. Those dominant clonotypes were again the most abundant among CD3+CD56-NKG2C+ cells in a few donors, at roughly 25-65%. Whether the expanded NKG2C-expressing T cell clones were specific for HCMV antigens was left unclear. All eight donors whose samples were sequenced were randomly selected healthy volunteers, three of them men and five women. To determine HCMV serostatus, a commercial ELISA kit was used to detect HCMV-specific IgG in serum. For five to seven donors, unsorted PBMC were also used to sequence bulk peripheral blood T-cell repertoires. MIGEC was used to demultiplex reads and group reads by UMI, and MiTCR was used to assemble and quantify clonotypes. To exclude erroneous sequences, any TCR cDNA sequence not supported by at least two reads was discarded. The tcR package was used for downstream repertoire analysis, and clonotypes were matched across fractions by CDR3 nucleotide sequence plus V segment. VDJmatch was used to annotate antigen specificity against VDJdb, with one amino acid substitution in CDR3 permitted.

The sequence joins TRBV18 to TRBJ2-3, with the identity of the D gene unclear. Sequencing used PBMCs. This receptor was taken from a woman between 18 and 30 years old in good health. Here the CDR3 is given as CASSPNTSTDTQYF. The sequence in DNA is TGTGCCAGCTCACCTAATACTAGCACAGATACGCAGTATTTT.